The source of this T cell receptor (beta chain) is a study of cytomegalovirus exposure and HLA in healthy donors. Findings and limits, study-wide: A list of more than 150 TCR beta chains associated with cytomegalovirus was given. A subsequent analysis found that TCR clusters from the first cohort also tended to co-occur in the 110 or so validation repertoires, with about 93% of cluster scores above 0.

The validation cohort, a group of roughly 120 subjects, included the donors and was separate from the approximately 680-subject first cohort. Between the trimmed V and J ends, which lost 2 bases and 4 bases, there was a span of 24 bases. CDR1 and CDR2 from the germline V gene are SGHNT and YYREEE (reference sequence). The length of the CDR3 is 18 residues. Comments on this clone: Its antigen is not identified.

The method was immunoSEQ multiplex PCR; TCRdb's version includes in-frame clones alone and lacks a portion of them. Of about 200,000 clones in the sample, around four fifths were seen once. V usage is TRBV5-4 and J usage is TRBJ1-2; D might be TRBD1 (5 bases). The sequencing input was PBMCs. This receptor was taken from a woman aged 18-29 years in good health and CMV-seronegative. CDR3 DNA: TGTGCCAGCAGCTTCGGTGGTTATGGGGCCTCTGTCGGCTATGGCTACACCTTC. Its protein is CASSFGGYGASVGYGYTF.